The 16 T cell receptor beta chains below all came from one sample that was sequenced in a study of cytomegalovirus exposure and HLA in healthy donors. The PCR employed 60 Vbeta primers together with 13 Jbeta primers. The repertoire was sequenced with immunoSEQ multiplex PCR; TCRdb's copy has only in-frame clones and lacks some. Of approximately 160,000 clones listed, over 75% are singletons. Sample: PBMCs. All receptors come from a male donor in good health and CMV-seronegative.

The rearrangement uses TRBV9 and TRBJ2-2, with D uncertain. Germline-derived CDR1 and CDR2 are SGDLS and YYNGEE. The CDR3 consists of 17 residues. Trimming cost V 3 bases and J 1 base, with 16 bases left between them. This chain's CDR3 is CASSGSYYPQNTGELFF. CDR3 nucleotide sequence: TGTGCCAGCAGCGGGTCGTACTACCCTCAGAACACCGGGGAGCTGTTTTTT. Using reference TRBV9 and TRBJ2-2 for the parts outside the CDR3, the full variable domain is DSGVTQTPKHLITATGQRVTLRCSPRSGDLSVYWYQQSLDQGLQFLIQYYNGEERAKGNILERFSAQQFPDLHSELNLSSLELGDSALYFCASSGSYYPQNTGELFFGEGSRLTVL.

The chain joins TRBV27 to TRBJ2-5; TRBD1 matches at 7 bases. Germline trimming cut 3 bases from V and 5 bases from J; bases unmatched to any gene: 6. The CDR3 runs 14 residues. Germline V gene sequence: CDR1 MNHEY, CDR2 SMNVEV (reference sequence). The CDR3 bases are TGTGCCAGCAGTTTGGAGACAGGGAAGGAGACCCAGTACTTC. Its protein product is CASSLETGKETQYF.

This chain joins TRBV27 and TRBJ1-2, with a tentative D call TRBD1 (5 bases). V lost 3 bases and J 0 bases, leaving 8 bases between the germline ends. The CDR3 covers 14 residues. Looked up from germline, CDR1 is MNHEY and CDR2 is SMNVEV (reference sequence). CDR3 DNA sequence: TGTGCCAGCAGTTTTGACAGAGCTAACTATGGCTACACCTTC. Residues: CASSFDRANYGYTF.

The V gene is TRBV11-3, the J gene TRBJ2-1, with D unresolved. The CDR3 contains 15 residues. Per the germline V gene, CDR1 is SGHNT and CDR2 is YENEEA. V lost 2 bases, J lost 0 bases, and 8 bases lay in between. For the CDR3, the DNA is TGTGCCAGCAGCTTAAATACGGGCTCCTACAATGAGCAGTTCTTC. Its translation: CASSLNTGSYNEQFF.

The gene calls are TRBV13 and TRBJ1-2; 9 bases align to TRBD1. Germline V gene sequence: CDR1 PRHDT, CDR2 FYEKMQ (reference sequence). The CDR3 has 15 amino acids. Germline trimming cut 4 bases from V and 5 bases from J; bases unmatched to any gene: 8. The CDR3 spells CASSSRDRDFYGYTF. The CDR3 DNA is TGTGCCAGCAGCTCCCGGGACAGGGATTTTTATGGCTACACCTTC.

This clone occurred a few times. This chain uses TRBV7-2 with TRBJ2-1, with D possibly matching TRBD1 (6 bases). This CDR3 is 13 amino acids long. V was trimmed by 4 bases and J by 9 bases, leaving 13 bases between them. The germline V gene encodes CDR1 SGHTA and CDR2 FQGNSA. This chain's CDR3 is CASSSQQGTEQFF. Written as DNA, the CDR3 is TGTGCCAGCAGCTCCCAGCAGGGGACTGAGCAGTTCTTC. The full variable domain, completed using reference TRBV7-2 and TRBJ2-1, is GAGVSQSPSNKVTEKGKDVELRCDPISGHTALYWYRQSLGQGLEFLIYFQGNSAPDKSGLPSDRFSAERTGGSVSTLTIQRTQQEDSAVYLCASSSQQGTEQFFGPGTRLTVL.

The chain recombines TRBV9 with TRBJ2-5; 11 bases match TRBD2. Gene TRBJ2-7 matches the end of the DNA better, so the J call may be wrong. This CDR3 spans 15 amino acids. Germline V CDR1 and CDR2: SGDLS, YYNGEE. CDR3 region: CASSPGLAVTYEQYF. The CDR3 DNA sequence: TGTGCCAGCAGCCCGGGACTAGCGGTTACCTACGAGCAGTACTTC.

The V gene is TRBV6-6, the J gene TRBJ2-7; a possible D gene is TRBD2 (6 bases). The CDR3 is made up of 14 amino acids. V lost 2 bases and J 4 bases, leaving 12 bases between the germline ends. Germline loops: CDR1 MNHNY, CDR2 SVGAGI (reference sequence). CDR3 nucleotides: TGTGCCAGCAGTTACGGTTCCGGAGGGTACGAGCAGTACTTC. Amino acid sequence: CASSYGSGGYEQYF.

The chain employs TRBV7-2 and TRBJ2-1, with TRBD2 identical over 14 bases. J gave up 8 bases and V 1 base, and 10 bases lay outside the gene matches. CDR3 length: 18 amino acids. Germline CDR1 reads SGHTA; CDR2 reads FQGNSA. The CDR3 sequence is CASSLVGRTSGRPDEQFF. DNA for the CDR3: TGTGCCAGCAGCTTAGTGGGGCGGACTAGCGGGAGGCCGGATGAGCAGTTCTTC.

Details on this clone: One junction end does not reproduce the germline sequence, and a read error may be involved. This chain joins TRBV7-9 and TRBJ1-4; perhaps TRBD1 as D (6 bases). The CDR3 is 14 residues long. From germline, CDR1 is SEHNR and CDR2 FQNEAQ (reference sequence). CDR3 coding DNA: TGTTCCAGCAGCTTACTAGGGGGTTCTGAAAAACTGTTTTTT. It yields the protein CSSSLLGGSEKLFF.

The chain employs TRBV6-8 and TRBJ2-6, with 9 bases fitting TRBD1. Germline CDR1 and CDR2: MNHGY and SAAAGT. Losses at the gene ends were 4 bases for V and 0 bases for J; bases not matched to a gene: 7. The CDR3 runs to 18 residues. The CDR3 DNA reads TGTGCCAGCAGTTCAAGGACAGGGGCTCTCTCTGGGGCCAACGTCCTGACTTTC. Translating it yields CASSSRTGALSGANVLTF.

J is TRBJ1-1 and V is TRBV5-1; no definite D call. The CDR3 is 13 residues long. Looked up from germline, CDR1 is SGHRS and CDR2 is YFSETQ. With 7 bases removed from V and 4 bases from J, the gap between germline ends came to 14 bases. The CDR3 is CASADPRGTEAFF. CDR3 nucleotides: TGCGCCAGCGCTGACCCCCGAGGCACTGAAGCTTTCTTT. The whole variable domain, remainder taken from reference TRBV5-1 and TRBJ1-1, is KAGVTQTPRYLIKTRGQQVTLSCSPISGHRSVSWYQQTPGQGLQFLFEYFSETQRNKGNFPGRFSGRQFSNSRSEMNVSTLELGDSALYLCASADPRGTEAFFGQGTRLTVV.

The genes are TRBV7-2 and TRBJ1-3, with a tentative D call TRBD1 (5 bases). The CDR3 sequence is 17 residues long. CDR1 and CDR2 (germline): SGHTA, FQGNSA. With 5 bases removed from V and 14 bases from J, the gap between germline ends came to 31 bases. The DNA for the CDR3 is TGTGCCAGCAGCCAGGGTGGCAGCTTCCTTTCTCTGGAAACCTTATATTTT. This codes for CASSQGGSFLSLETLYF.

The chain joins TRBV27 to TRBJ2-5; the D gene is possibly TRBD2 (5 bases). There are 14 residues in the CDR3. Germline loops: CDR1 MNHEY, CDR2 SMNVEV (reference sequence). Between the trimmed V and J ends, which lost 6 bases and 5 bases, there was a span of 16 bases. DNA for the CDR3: TGTGCCAGCAGCCGTAACAGCGGCGTTGAGACCCAGTACTTC. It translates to CASSRNSGVETQYF.

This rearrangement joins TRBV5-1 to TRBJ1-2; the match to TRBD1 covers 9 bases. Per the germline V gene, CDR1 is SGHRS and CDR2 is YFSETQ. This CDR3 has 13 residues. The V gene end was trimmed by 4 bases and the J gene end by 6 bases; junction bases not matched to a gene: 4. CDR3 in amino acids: CASSQGQGHGYTF. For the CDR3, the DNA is TGCGCCAGCAGCCAGGGACAGGGCCATGGCTACACCTTC.

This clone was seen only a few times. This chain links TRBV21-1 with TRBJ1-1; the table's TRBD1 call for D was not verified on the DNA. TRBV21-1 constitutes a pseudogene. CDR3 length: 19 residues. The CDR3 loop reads CASSKAWWDRPLMNTEAFF. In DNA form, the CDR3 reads TGTGCCAGCAGCAAAGCCTGGTGGGACAGGCCCCTTATGAACACTGAAGCTTTCTTT.